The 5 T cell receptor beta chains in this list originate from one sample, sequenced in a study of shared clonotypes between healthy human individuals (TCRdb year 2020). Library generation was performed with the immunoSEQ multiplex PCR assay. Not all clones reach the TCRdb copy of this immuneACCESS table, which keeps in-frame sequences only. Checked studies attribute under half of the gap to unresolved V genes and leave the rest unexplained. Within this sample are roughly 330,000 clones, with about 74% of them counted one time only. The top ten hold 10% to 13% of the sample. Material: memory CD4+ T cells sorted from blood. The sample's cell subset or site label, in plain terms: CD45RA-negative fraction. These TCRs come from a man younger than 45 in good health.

Here the CDR3 DNA reads TGTGCCAGCAGCTTAGACCTCGGGAAGACCCAGTACTTC. Amino acids: CASSLDLGKTQYF. The rearrangement uses TRBV7-9 and TRBJ2-5; tentatively, D is TRBD2 (5 bases). This CDR3 spans 13 amino acids. Germline V CDR1 and CDR2: SEHNR, FQNEAQ (reference sequence). V shed 1 base and J shed 6 bases, with 9 bases lying between them.

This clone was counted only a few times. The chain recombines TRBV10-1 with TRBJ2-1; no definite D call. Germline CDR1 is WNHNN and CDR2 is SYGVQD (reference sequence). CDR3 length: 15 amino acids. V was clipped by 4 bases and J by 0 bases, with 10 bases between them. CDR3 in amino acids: CASSVSGLSYNEQFF. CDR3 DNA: TGCGCCAGCAGTGTGAGTGGTCTCTCCTACAATGAGCAGTTCTTC.

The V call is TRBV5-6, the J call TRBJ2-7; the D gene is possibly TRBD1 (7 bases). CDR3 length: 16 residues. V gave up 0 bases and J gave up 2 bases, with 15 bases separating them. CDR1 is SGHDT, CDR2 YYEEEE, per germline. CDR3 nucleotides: TGTGCCAGCAGCTTGGGGGGGGACAGTCCAGCCTACGAGCAGTACTTC. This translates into CASSLGGDSPAYEQYF.

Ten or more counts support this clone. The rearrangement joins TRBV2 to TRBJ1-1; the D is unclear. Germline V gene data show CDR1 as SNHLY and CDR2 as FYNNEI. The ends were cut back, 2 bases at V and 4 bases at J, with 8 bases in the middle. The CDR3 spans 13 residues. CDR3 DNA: TGTGCCAGCAGTGAACAGGCTCCCACTGAAGCTTTCTTT. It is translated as CASSEQAPTEAFF.

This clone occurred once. CDR3 bases: TGTGCCAGCAGCGACAACAGGGGGACTGAAGCTTTCTTT. Its protein is CASSDNRGTEAFF. This chain joins TRBV6-6 and TRBJ1-1; 8 bases are a match to TRBD1. V was pared by 6 bases and J by 5 bases, with 5 bases of the junction left unmatched. CDR3 size: 13 residues. Germline V CDR1 and CDR2: MNHNY, SVGAGI (reference sequence).